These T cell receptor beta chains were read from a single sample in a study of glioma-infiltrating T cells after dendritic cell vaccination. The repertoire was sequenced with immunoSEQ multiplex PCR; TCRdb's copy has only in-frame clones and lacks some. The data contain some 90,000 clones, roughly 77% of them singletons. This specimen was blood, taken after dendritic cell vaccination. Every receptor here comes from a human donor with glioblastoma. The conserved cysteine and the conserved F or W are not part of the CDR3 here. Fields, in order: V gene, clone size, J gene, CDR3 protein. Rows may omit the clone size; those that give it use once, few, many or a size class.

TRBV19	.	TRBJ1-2	ASNIGQAIYGYT
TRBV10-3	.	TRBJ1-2	AISELGDGGYT
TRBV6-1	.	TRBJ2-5	ASSGGDTTETQY
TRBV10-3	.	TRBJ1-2	AISTGSPGYT
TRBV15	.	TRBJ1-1	ATNGPNSNTEAF
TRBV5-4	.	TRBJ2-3	ASSLARGQGRTDTQY
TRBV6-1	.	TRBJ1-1	ASSGRGPNTEAF
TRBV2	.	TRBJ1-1	ASVSGIEAF
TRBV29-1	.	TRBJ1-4	SVGGLGQSNEKLF
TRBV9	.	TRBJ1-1	ASTLFVGGVTEAF
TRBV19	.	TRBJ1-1	ASIGQGNTEAF
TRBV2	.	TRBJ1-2	ASRGDRGYGYT
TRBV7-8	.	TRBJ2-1	ASSLAASVSEQF
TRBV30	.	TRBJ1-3	AWSRTAPQTGNTIY
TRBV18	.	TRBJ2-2	ASSRNGGKNTGELF
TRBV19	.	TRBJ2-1	ASSIGRGGNEQF
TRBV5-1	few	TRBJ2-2	ASSLSGTGTAGELF
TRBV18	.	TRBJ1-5	ASSPSGNQPQH
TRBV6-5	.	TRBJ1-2	ASSYSSGLVNGYT
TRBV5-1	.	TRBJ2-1	ASSFSASGGAGNEQF
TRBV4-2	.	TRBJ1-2	ASSQDLAGDYGYT
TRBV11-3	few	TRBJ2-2	ASSLDGRVTGELF
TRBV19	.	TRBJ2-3	ASGTSGLTDTQY
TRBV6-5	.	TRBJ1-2	ASSYSTGFVGYGYT
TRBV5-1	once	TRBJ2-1	ASSWERAYNEQF
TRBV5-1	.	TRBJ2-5	ASSLVPGSDETQY